This entry is about one TCR beta chain. The target antigen is unknown. The naive CD8 fraction comprised CD45RO-negative cells positively selected for CCR7 and excluded terminally differentiated effector memory CD45RA+ cells. The data were taken from a study of shared clonotypes between healthy human individuals. Notes on the study in general: In a few donors, roughly 5.2% of naive CD4 clonotypes appeared in common.

The repertoire was sequenced with immunoSEQ multiplex PCR; TCRdb's copy has only in-frame clones and lacks some. The table includes approximately 840,000 clones, 95% to 97% detected once. Losses at the gene ends were 5 bases for V and 0 bases for J; bases not matched to a gene: 9. The CDR3 loop spans 16 amino acids. Per the germline V gene, CDR1 is SGDLS and CDR2 is YYNGEE. The TCR originated in a man aged 25 to 45 in good health. The sequenced sample was naive CD8+ T cells sorted from blood. The gene calls are TRBV9 and TRBJ1-2, with TRBD1 matching over 8 bases. CDR3 bases: TGTGCCAGCAGGGACGGGACAGGAGAATCTAACTATGGCTACACCTTC. Its translation: CASRDGTGESNYGYTF.